The clone carrying this T cell receptor beta chain has a handful of counts. The data derive from a study of shared clonotypes between healthy human individuals. The authors distributed each subset's genomic DNA evenly over several immunoSEQ plates. The repertoire was sequenced with immunoSEQ multiplex PCR; TCRdb's copy has only in-frame clones and lacks some. In the table there are about 1 million clones, around 74% of which are singletons. A split of CD4+ cells into CD45RA+ naive and CD45RA-negative memory subsets was performed. The sequencing input was memory CD4+ T cells sorted from blood. The subset: CD45RA-negative fraction. This sequence was found in a man younger than 35 in good health.

The CDR3 sequence: CASLSREKLFF. The DNA of the CDR3 is TGTGCCAGCTTGTCTCGGGAAAAACTGTTTTTT. The J gene is TRBJ1-4, the V gene TRBV28, with D unclear. V was shortened by 8 bases and J by 8 bases, with 9 bases between the two germline ends. Germline CDR1 and CDR2: MDHEN and SYDVKM. The CDR3 runs to 11 residues.